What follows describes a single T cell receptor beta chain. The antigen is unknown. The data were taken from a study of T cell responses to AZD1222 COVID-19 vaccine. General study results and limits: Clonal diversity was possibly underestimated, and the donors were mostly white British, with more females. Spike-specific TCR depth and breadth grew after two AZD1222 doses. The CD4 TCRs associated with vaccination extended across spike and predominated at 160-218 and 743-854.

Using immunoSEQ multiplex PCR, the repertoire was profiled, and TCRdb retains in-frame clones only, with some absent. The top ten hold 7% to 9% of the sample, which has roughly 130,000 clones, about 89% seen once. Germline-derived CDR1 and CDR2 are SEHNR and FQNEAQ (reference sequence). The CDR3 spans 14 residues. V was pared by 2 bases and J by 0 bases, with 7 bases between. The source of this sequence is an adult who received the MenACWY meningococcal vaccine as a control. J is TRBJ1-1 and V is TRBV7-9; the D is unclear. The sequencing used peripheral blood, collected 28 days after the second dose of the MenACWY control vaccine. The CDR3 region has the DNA TGTGCCAGCAGCTTAAGGGCGATGAACACTGAAGCTTTCTTT. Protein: CASSLRAMNTEAFF.